A single sample is the source of the 25 T cell receptor beta chains below, sequenced in a study of T cells in Graves' hyperthyroidism and ophthalmopathy (dated by TCRdb to the late 2010s). The library was prepared using multiplex PCR. The listed sequencing device is Illumina HiSeq 2000. The TCR beta CDR3 regions were amplified from the RNA transcripts. The TCR CDR3 was subjected to a first round of RT-PCR using the HTBI primer set and the Qiagen OneStep RT-PCR kit. Starting from the raw public reads, TCRdb applied fastp trimming at Q25, assembled clones with MiXCR and retained in-frame beta chains. Records with the same CDR3 protein are collapsed into one entry carrying the most frequent genes and DNA. Here the sample has around 340,000 distinct CDR3 sequences; 15% to 20% occur a single time. 15% to 19% of the sample rests with the top ten. The sample comprised blood. The receptors were gathered from a middle-aged woman with Graves' ophthalmopathy.

At least ten counts were recorded for this clonotype. This sequence joins TRBV3-1 and TRBJ1-1; 7 nucleotides agree with TRBD1. V shed 3 bases, J shed 6 bases, and the junction held 13 bases outside the gene matches. Germline V CDR1 and CDR2: LGHDT, YNNKEL (reference sequence). The length of the CDR3 is 16 residues. The CDR3 sequence: CASSQRGRTGGPEAFF. CDR3 coding DNA: TGTGCCAGCAGCCAGAGAGGGAGGACAGGAGGTCCTGAAGCTTTCTTT.

This clonotype was seen repeatedly, ten times or more. It may be a read error: a sequence one base away is much more abundant. The chain recombines TRBV12-3 or TRBV12-4 with TRBJ2-7, with TRBD2 matching 13 bases. V shed 6 bases, J shed 6 bases, and the junction held 5 bases outside the gene matches. The CDR3 covers 14 residues. CDR3 sequence: CASRTGTSGTEQYF. The CDR3 coding sequence is TGTGCCAGCAGAACCGGGACTAGCGGGACCGAGCAGTACTTC.

This clonotype was counted at least ten times. The V gene is TRBV2, the J gene TRBJ1-1; TRBD1 aligns across 7 bases. The V segment lost 7 bases and the J segment 3 bases; nucleotides outside the gene matches: 5. Germline-derived CDR1 and CDR2 are SNHLY and FYNNEI. CDR3 length: 13 amino acids. The CDR3, as DNA: TGTGCCAGCACCCTCAGGGGGGACACTGAAGCTTTCTTT. Its protein product is CASTLRGDTEAFF.

This clonotype was counted at least ten times. V gene TRBV7-9 combines with J gene TRBJ1-3; D gene unclear. The V end lost 2 bases, the J end lost 2 bases, and 7 bases lay between the germline ends. Per germline, CDR1 SEHNR and CDR2 FQNEAQ (reference sequence). The CDR3 sequence is 14 residues long. The CDR3 sequence is CASSLIGTGNTIYF. CDR3 DNA: TGTGCCAGCAGCTTAATAGGGACTGGAAACACCATATATTTT. The whole variable domain, filled in from reference TRBV7-9 and TRBJ1-3, reads DTGVSQNPRHKITKRGQNVTFRCDPISEHNRLYWYRQTLGQGPEFLTYFQNEAQLEKSRLLSDRFSAERPKGSFSTLEIQRTEQGDSAMYLCASSLIGTGNTIYFGEGSWLTVV.

This clonotype was counted many times. CDR3 in amino acids: CSTSSYTGELFF. DNA of the CDR3: TGCAGCACCAGCTCATACACCGGGGAGCTGTTTTTT. The V call is TRBV20-1, the J call TRBJ2-2, with no clear D. Germline values: CDR1 DFQATT, CDR2 SNEGSKA (reference sequence). The CDR3 has 12 residues.

The sample holds many counts of this clonotype. V is TRBV30 and J is TRBJ1-2; tentatively, D is TRBD1 (5 bases). The CDR3 has 11 amino acids. Deletions cut 0 bases from V and 8 bases from J, with 7 bases between. Germline values: CDR1 GTSNPN, CDR2 SVGIG (reference sequence). The CDR3 reads CAWSVRGGYTF. In DNA, the CDR3 is TGTGCCTGGAGTGTACGGGGGGGCTACACCTTC.

Concerning this clonotype itself: A junction end diverges from the germline sequence, so it may reflect a read error. V gene TRBV6-2 or TRBV6-3 combines with J gene TRBJ2-3; maybe TRBD2 (5 bases). Germline lookup yields CDR1 MNHEY and CDR2 SVGEGT. The CDR3 length is 21 residues. The CDR3 nucleotides are TGTGCCAGCAGTTTACTTGGGTTCCGACTAAACGCGGGTGTCGGCACAGATATGCAGTATTTT. Protein product: CASSLLGFRLNAGVGTDMQYF.

This clonotype was seen repeatedly, ten times or more. The chain links TRBV7-7 to TRBJ1-5; D is perhaps TRBD1 (5 bases). Between the trimmed V and J ends, which lost 2 bases and 5 bases, there was a span of 31 bases. CDR1 and CDR2 from the germline V gene are SSHAT and FNYEAQ (reference sequence). CDR3 length: 21 residues. The CDR3 sequence: CASSLIYQGGDTYHIDQPQHF. For the CDR3, the DNA is TGTGCCAGCAGCTTAATTTACCAGGGTGGGGATACATATCATATCGATCAGCCCCAGCATTTT.

About this clonotype itself: A read error may produce the germline difference seen at one junction end. The CDR3 here is CATSTVRGKYEQSF. The CDR3 DNA reads as TGTGCCACCAGCACGGTCAGGGGCAAGTACGAGCAGTCCTTC. The rearrangement joins TRBV15 to TRBJ2-7; weak D call: TRBD1 (6 bases). In germline, CDR1 is LNHNV, CDR2 YYDKDF (reference sequence). This CDR3 region has 14 residues.

This clonotype was observed at least ten times. J is TRBJ1-1 and V is TRBV28; D is uncertain. The germline gives CDR1 MDHEN, CDR2 SYDVKM. The CDR3 has 13 residues. The V end lost 5 bases, the J end lost 7 bases, and 14 bases lay between the germline ends. The CDR3 here is CASSPVLPLEAFF. As DNA, the CDR3 is TGTGCCAGCAGTCCCGTACTACCTCTTGAAGCTTTCTTT. The full variable domain, its missing parts supplied by reference TRBV28 and TRBJ1-1, is DVKVTQSSRYLVKRTGEKVFLECVQDMDHENMFWYRQDPGLGLRLIYFSYDVKMKEKGDIPEGYSVSREKKERFSLILESASTNQTSMYLCASSPVLPLEAFFGQGTRLTVV.

The V gene is TRBV13, the J gene TRBJ1-2, with D maybe TRBD1 (5 bases). Trimming removed 0 bases from V and 4 bases from J, with 12 bases in between. This CDR3 comprises 15 residues. In germline, CDR1 is PRHDT, CDR2 FYEKMQ (reference sequence). CDR3 sequence (DNA): TGTGCCAGCAGCTTAGGGCAGGGTAGAGCCTATGGCTACACCTTC. This sequence encodes CASSLGQGRAYGYTF. The full variable domain, in which reference TRBV13 and TRBJ1-2 provide the parts outside the CDR3, is AAGVIQSPRHLIKEKRETATLKCYPIPRHDTVYWYQQGPGQDPQFLISFYEKMQSDKGSIPDRFSAQQFSDYHSELNMSSLELGDSALYFCASSLGQGRAYGYTFGSGTRLTVV.

The CDR3, as DNA: TGTGCCAGCATGATACGAGGACAGGGGGCGCGGAACACTGAAGCTTTCTTT. This translates into CASMIRGQGARNTEAFF. The V and J genes are TRBV6-4 and TRBJ1-1; 11 positions match TRBD1. The CDR3 is 17 amino acids. Losses at the gene ends were 7 bases for V and 1 base for J; bases not matched to a gene: 11. Germline V gene data show CDR1 as MRHNA and CDR2 as SNTAGT.

This clonotype was observed at least ten times. V is TRBV19 and J is TRBJ1-1; D remains ambiguous. Germline CDR1 reads LNHDA; CDR2 reads SQIVND (reference sequence). The CDR3 runs 13 residues. V was clipped by 6 bases and J by 1 base, with 9 bases between them. The CDR3 loop is CASSVPSNTEAFF. CDR3 DNA: TGTGCCAGTAGCGTTCCGTCGAACACTGAAGCTTTCTTT. Combining the CDR3 with reference TRBV19 and TRBJ1-1 gives the whole variable domain DGGITQSPKYLFRKEGQNVTLSCEQNLNHDAMYWYRQDPGQGLRLIYYSQIVNDFQKGDIAEGYSVSREKKESFPLTVTSAQKNPTAFYLCASSVPSNTEAFFGQGTRLTVV.

This clonotype was recorded at least ten times. The chain recombines TRBV28 with TRBJ2-1, with TRBD2 matching over 10 bases. The CDR3 totals 16 residues. Germline assignment: CDR1 MDHEN and CDR2 SYDVKM. V dropped 4 bases and J dropped 5; count of bases not matched to a gene: 8. The CDR3 here is CASSSLAGVHHNEQFF. The CDR3 DNA is TGTGCCAGCAGTTCCCTAGCGGGAGTCCACCACAATGAGCAGTTCTTC.

The chain employs TRBV12-3 or TRBV12-4 and TRBJ1-5; D is unresolved. V dropped 3 bases and J dropped 5 bases, with 14 bases sitting between them. This CDR3 is 15 amino acids long. The CDR3 is CASSFFRGQDQPQHF. The CDR3 nucleotides read TGTGCCAGCAGTTTCTTCCGAGGGCAGGATCAGCCCCAGCATTTT.

This clonotype was recorded many times. The J gene is TRBJ1-2, the V gene TRBV12-3 or TRBV12-4; 8 bases line up with TRBD1. Trimming took 5 bases from V and 4 from J; bases not matched to a gene: 15. The CDR3 is 17 amino acids. This chain's CDR3 is CASSGRTGTQRSYGYTF. CDR3 bases: TGTGCCAGCAGTGGACGGACAGGGACCCAACGCAGCTATGGCTACACCTTC.

The chain's CDR3 is CAWSPDRRGSPLHF. The CDR3 coding sequence is TGTGCCTGGAGCCCGGACAGGAGGGGTTCACCCCTCCACTTT. The chain is built from TRBV30 and TRBJ1-6; 7 bases match TRBD1. V lost 3 bases to trimming and J lost 9 bases; unmatched junction nucleotides: 8. Germline-derived CDR1 and CDR2 are GTSNPN and SVGIG (reference sequence). The CDR3 runs to 14 residues.

The chain uses TRBV19 and TRBJ2-3, with TRBD2 matching 11 bases. In germline, CDR1 is LNHDA, CDR2 SQIVND (reference sequence). The CDR3 extends over 16 amino acids. V trimming: 3 bases; J trimming: 4 bases; junction bases outside the gene matches: 6. The CDR3 bases are TGTGCCAGTAGTATGTCTAGCGGGAGGATCCCAGATACGCAGTATTTT. Translating gives CASSMSSGRIPDTQYF. Full variable domain (outside the CDR3, taken from reference TRBV19 and TRBJ2-3): DGGITQSPKYLFRKEGQNVTLSCEQNLNHDAMYWYRQDPGQGLRLIYYSQIVNDFQKGDIAEGYSVSREKKESFPLTVTSAQKNPTAFYLCASSMSSGRIPDTQYFGPGTRLTVL.

This chain uses TRBV10-3 with TRBJ1-1, with 9 bases lining up with TRBD1. The CDR3 has 13 residues. Germline-derived CDR1 and CDR2 are ENHRY and SYGVKD. Trimming took 2 bases from V and 7 from J; bases not matched to a gene: 2. CDR3 DNA: TGTGCCATCAGTGAGCGGGGACAGGGTGAAGCTTTCTTT. It specifies CAISERGQGEAFF.

This clonotype showed up many times. The chain employs TRBV19 and TRBJ2-4; 7 bases match TRBD1. The CDR3 spans 13 residues. The trim removed 5 bases at V and 11 bases at J, leaving 9 bases unmatched. CDR1 is LNHDA and CDR2 is SQIVND in the germline V gene (reference sequence). The CDR3 DNA sequence: TGTGCCAGTAGTTTGACAGGGCTAGGACTTCAGTACTTC. This sequence encodes CASSLTGLGLQYF. The whole variable domain, filled in from reference TRBV19 and TRBJ2-4, reads DGGITQSPKYLFRKEGQNVTLSCEQNLNHDAMYWYRQDPGQGLRLIYYSQIVNDFQKGDIAEGYSVSREKKESFPLTVTSAQKNPTAFYLCASSLTGLGLQYFGAGTRLSVL.

This clonotype was seen repeatedly, ten times or more. V usage is TRBV27 and J usage is TRBJ1-3, with D hard to call. Germline CDR1 is MNHEY and CDR2 is SMNVEV (reference sequence). The CDR3 is 9 residues long. CDR3 nucleotide sequence: TGTTGCCAGAGGGTGGCCATATATTTT. It codes for CCQRVAIYF.

This clonotype was found many times. CDR3 sequence reads: CASSLSGRGEQPQHF. The CDR3 DNA reads TGTGCCAGCAGTTTAAGCGGCAGGGGTGAGCAGCCCCAGCATTTT. This chain links TRBV12-3 or TRBV12-4 with TRBJ1-5; D is perhaps TRBD1 (6 bases). V lost 2 bases and J lost 7, with 15 bases in between. The CDR3 consists of 15 residues.

About this clonotype itself: A much larger clone sits a single nucleotide away, making a read error possible. The gene calls are TRBV20-1 and TRBJ2-5; weak D call: TRBD2 (5 bases). The CDR3 runs to 15 residues. Germline-derived CDR1 and CDR2 are DFQATT and SNEGSKA (reference sequence). CDR3 in amino acids: CGAREGFWAQETQYF. The CDR3 DNA follows: TGCGGTGCTAGAGAGGGCTTTTGGGCCCAAGAGACCCAGTACTTC.

This clonotype was seen a single time. A single base separates this from a much larger clone, so it may be a read error. The chain couples TRBV20-1 to TRBJ1-1, with D possibly being TRBD1 (5 bases). The CDR3 has 14 amino acids. Trimming took off 3 bases at V and 5 bases at J, with 16 bases between the two ends. Germline CDR1 and CDR2: DFQATT and SNEGSKA (reference sequence). The DNA of the CDR3 is TGCAGTGCTAGTCAGACAGCATTAAGAACTGAAGCTTTCTTT. Residues: CSASQTALRTEAFF.

This clonotype was counted ten times or more. V usage is TRBV27 and J usage is TRBJ1-6, with TRBD1 identical over 7 bases. Trimming took 8 bases from V and 7 from J; bases not matched to a gene: 8. This CDR3 has 14 residues. Per germline, CDR1 MNHEY and CDR2 SMNVEV (reference sequence). Here the CDR3 DNA reads TGTGCCAGCCGAGGGGGCATGGAAAATTCACCCCTCCACTTT. It specifies CASRGGMENSPLHF.